This T cell receptor (beta chain) comes out of a study of T cell responses to AZD1222 COVID-19 vaccine. As for this clone: Its specificity is not known.

CDR1 and CDR2 (germline): SNHLY, FYNNEI. The V and J ends lost 10 bases and 4 bases, in that order; junction bases with no gene match: 12. The CDR3 sequence is 14 residues long. Regarding the study as a whole: Unmutated regions of variants are reportedly targeted by nearly half of spike-specific TCRs. The CD4 TCRs associated with vaccination extended across spike and predominated at 160-218 and 743-854.

The table came from immunoSEQ multiplex PCR; TCRdb's copy has only in-frame clones and leaves some out. The sample has some 140,000 clones; about nine tenths are singletons. The receptor comes from an adult in good health. This chain links TRBV2 with TRBJ1-1, with 7 bases lining up with TRBD1. The sequencing here drew on peripheral blood, taken on day 0 of AZD1222 vaccination. CDR3 protein: CAIGEGALSTEAFF. The CDR3, as DNA: TGTGCCATTGGGGAGGGGGCGTTGAGCACTGAAGCTTTCTTT.